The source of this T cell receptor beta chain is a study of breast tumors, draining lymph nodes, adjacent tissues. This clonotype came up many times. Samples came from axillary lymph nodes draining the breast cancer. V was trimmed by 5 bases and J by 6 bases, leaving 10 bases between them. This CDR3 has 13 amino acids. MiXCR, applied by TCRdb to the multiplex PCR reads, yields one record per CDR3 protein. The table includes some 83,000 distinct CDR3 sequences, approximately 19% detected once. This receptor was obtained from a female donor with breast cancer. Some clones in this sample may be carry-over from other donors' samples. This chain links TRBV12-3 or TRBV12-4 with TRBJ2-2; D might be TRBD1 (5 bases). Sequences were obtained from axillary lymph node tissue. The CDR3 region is CASSLTGAGELFF. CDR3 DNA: TGTGCCAGCAGTCTCACAGGTGCCGGGGAGCTGTTTTTT.